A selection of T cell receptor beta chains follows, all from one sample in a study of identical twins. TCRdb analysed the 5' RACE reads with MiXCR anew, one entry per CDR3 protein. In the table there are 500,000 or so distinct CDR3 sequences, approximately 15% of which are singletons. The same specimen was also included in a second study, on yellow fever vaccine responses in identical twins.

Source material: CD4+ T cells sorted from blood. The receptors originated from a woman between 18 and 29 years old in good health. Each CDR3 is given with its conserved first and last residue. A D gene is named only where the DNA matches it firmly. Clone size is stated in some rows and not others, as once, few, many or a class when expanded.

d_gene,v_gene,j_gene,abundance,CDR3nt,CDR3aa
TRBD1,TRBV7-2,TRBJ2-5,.,TGTGCCAGCAGTTCAGGACAGGCCGGAGTGACCCAGTACTTC,CASSSGQAGVTQYF
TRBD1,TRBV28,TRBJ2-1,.,TGTGCCAGCGCGGGACAGGGTACCTACAATGAGCAGTTCTTC,CASAGQGTYNEQFF
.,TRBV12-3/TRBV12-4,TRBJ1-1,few,TGTGCCAGCAATCAGGGCCTGAACACTGAAGCTTTCTTT,CASNQGLNTEAFF
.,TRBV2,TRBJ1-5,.,TGTGCCAGCAGTCTCCCGGTAGGCGGGACCAATCAGCCCCAGCATTTT,CASSLPVGGTNQPQHF
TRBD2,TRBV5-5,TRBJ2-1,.,TGTGCCAGCAGCCCCCGGGCTAGCGGGGGTGATGAGCAGTTCTTC,CASSPRASGGDEQFF
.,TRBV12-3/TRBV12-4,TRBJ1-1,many,TGTGCCAGCAGTTTCCCGGGAGCAGAAGCTTTCTTT,CASSFPGAEAFF
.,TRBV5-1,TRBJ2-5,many,TGCGCCAGCAGTGCCGGACAGGAGACCCAGTACTTC,CASSAGQETQYF
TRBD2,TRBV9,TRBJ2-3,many,TGTGCCAGCAGCGTAGCTTTAACTAGCGGGGAGAATACGCAGTATTTT,CASSVALTSGENTQYF
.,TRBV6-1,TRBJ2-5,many,TGTGCCAGCAGTCTCCTTCTCGGCCGGGAGACCCAGTACTTC,CASSLLLGRETQYF
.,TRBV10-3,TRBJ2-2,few,TGTGCCATCAGTGGAGGGAACACCGGGGAGCTGTTTTTT,CAISGGNTGELFF
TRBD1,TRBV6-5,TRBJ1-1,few,TGTGCCAGCAGTTACCCGTTGGGACAGGGGCAGACTGAAGCTTTCTTT,CASSYPLGQGQTEAFF
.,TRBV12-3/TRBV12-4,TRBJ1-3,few,TGTGCCAGCAGAATGAGCCAGGGGCAAAACACCATATATTTT,CASRMSQGQNTIYF
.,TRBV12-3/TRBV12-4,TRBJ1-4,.,TGTGCCACCGCACGACAGGTTAATGAAAAACTGTTTTTT,CATARQVNEKLFF
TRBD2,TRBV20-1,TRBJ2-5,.,TGCAGTGCTAGAGTCCAGCGGGGTAGACTAGAGACCCAGTACTTC,CSARVQRGRLETQYF
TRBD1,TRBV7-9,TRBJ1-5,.,TGTGCCAGCAGCGAGACAGGGGATAATCAGCCCCAGCATTTT,CASSETGDNQPQHF
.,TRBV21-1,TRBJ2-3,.,TGTGCCAGCAGCAAGTACGGGACTCCCAGGTTAGATACGCAGTATTTT,CASSKYGTPRLDTQYF
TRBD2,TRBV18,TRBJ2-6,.,TGTGCCAGCTCACCAACAGCCCTAACCCTTATAGCGGGAGGACTGGAAGGGGCCAACGTCCTGACTTTC,CASSPTALTLIAGGLEGANVLTF
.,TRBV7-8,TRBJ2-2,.,TGTGCCAGCAGCCCCCGGTCTGACCCCCGTCCGTTGTTTTTT,CASSPRSDPRPLFF
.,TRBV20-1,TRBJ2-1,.,TGCAGTGCTAGAGACGCGACCATCCTGGCCTACAATGAGCAGTTCTTC,CSARDATILAYNEQFF
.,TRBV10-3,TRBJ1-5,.,TGTGCCATCAGGGGATTCAGCAATCAGCCCCAGCATTTT,CAIRGFSNQPQHF
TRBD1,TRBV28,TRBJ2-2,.,TGTGCCAGCAGTCCATGGACAGGGGGGAACACCGGGGAGCTGTTTTTT,CASSPWTGGNTGELFF
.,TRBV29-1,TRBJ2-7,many,TGCAGCGTTTACAGTTACGAGCAGTACTTC,CSVYSYEQYF
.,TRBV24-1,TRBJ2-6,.,TGTGCCACCAGTGATACCATCCCCGGGGCCAACGTCCTGACTTTC,CATSDTIPGANVLTF
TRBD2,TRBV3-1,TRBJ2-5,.,TGTGCCAGCAGCCAAGGTACTCTCGGGAGGGCAGAGACCCAGTACTTC,CASSQGTLGRAETQYF
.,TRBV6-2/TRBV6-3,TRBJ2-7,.,TGTGCCAGCAGTTTTTACGACTCCTACGAGCAGTACTTC,CASSFYDSYEQYF
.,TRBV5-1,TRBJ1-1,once,TGCGCCAGCAGCTCCACCCGGACAGTGAACACTGAAGCTTTCTTT,CASSSTRTVNTEAFF
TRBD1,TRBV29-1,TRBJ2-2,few,TGCAGCGTTCCCGGGACAGGGAGAACCGGGGAGCTGTTTTTT,CSVPGTGRTGELFF
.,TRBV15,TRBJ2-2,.,TGTGCCACCAGCAGTCAGGGGAACACCGGGGAGCTGTTTTTT,CATSSQGNTGELFF